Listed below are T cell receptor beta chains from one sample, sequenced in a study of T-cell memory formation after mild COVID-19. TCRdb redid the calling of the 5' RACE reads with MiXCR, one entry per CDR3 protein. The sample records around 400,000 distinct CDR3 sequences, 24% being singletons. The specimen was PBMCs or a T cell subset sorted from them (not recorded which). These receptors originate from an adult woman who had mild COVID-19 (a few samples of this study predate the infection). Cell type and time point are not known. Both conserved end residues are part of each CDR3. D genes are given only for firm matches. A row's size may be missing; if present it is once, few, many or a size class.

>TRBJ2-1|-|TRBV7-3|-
CASSLTGSGWRFF
TGTGCCAGCAGCTTAACAGGCTCGGGATGGCGGTTCTTC
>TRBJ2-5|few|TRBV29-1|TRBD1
CSVGQGAETQYF
TGCAGCGTCGGACAGGGGGCCGAGACCCAGTACTTC
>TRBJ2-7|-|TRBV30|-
CAWSGNHEQYF
TGTGCCTGGAGTGGAAATCACGAGCAGTACTTC
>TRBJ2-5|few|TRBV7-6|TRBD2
CGLGLAGGASQETQYF
TGTGGACTGGGACTAGCGGGGGGCGCATCCCAAGAGACCCAGTACTTC
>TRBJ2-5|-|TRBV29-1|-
CSVGRRGETQYF
TGCAGCGTTGGAAGGCGGGGAGAGACCCAGTACTTC
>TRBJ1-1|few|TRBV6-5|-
CASSRSAQNTEAFF
TGTGCCAGCAGCCGCAGTGCCCAGAACACTGAAGCTTTCTTT
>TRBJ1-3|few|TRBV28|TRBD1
CASSLRQGSRSGGNTIYF
TGTGCCAGCAGTCTGAGACAGGGGTCCCGCTCCGGAGGAAACACCATATATTTT
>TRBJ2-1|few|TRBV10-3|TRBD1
CAISEGGQGRVGSYNEQFF
TGTGCCATCAGTGAGGGGGGACAGGGAAGGGTAGGGTCCTACAATGAGCAGTTCTTC
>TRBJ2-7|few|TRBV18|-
CASSLRTVTYEQYF
TGTGCCAGCTCACTTAGGACGGTCACCTACGAGCAGTACTTC
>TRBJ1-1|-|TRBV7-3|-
CASSLKGQLSQAFF
TGTGCCAGCAGCTTAAAAGGACAGCTGTCGCAAGCTTTCTTT
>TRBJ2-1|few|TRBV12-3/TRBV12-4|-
CASSLLGRREQFF
TGTGCCAGCAGTTTGTTGGGACGGCGAGAGCAGTTCTTC
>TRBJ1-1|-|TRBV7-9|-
CASSLASQGFTEAFF
TGTGCCAGCAGCTTAGCCTCACAGGGATTCACTGAAGCTTTCTTT
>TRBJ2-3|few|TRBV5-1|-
CASSSASGGGRGTDTQYF
TGCGCCAGCAGCTCTGCGTCTGGGGGGGGCCGGGGCACAGATACGCAGTATTTT
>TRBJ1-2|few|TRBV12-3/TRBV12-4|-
CASSSGTLYGQSGYTF
TGTGCCAGCAGTTCCGGGACGCTTTACGGCCAAAGTGGCTACACCTTC
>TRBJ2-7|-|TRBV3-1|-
CASSQDGTTYEQYF
TGTGCCAGCAGCCAAGACGGGACAACCTACGAGCAGTACTTC
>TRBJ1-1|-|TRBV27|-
CASSIPWSEAFF
TGTGCCAGCAGTATCCCGTGGTCCGAAGCTTTCTTT
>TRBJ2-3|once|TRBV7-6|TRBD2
CASSLSTSAGVTDTQYF
TGTGCCAGCAGCCTTTCGACTAGCGCGGGGGTCACAGATACGCAGTATTTT
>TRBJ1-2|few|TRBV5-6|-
CASSLALQGNYGYTF
TGTGCCAGCAGCTTGGCCTTGCAGGGGAACTATGGCTACACCTTC
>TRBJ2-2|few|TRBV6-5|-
CASSYTKGGAGELFF
TGTGCCAGCAGTTACACAAAGGGGGGTGCCGGGGAGCTGTTTTTT
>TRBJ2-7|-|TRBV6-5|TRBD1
CASSYYPQGAYEQYF
TGTGCCAGCAGTTACTACCCTCAGGGGGCCTACGAGCAGTACTTC
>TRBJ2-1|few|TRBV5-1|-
CASSLGGSNYNEQFF
TGCGCCAGCAGCTTGGGAGGATCCAATTACAATGAGCAGTTCTTC
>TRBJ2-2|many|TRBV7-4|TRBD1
CASSLTWGQLTGELFF
TGTGCCAGCAGCTTAACCTGGGGACAGCTCACCGGGGAGCTGTTTTTT
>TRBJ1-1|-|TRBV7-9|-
CASSGGLNTEAFF
TGTGCCAGCTCGGGAGGGCTGAACACTGAAGCTTTCTTT
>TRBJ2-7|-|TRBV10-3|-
CAISESAGLSYYEQYF
TGTGCCATCAGTGAGTCCGCAGGGCTTTCCTACTACGAGCAGTACTTC
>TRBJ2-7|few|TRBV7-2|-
CASSLSYSTYEQYF
TGTGCCAGCAGCTTATCCTATAGCACCTACGAGCAGTACTTC
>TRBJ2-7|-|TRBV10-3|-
CAISDPTEQYF
TGTGCCATCAGTGACCCAACCGAGCAGTACTTC
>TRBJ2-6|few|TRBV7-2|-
CASSLSGASGANVLTF
TGTGCCAGCAGCTTATCAGGGGCTTCGGGGGCCAACGTCCTGACTTTC
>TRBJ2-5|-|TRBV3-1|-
CASRPRDLQGAQYF
TGTGCCAGCAGACCCCGGGACCTCCAAGGAGCCCAGTACTTC